The rows below give T cell receptor beta chains drawn from one sample of a study of CD8 T cells in Susac syndrome. TCRdb analysed the immunoSEQ multiplex PCR reads with MiXCR anew, one entry per CDR3 protein. The table lists more than 200,000 distinct CDR3 sequences, 94% of them singletons. Input material: CD4+ T cells from PBMCs. These TCRs come from a human donor with Susac syndrome. Each CDR3 is given with its conserved first and last residue. The order of the fields is V gene, clone size, J gene, D gene, CDR3 protein, CDR3 DNA. A D gene is named only where the DNA matches it firmly. Size is omitted from some rows. Given values are once, few, many or a class for expanded clones.

TRBV12-3/TRBV12-4	.	TRBJ2-1	.	CASSFLTNTNEQFF	TGTGCCAGCAGTTTCTTGACTAATACTAATGAGCAGTTCTTC
TRBV5-1	.	TRBJ1-1	TRBD1	CASSLGDRQMNTEAFF	TGCGCCAGCAGCTTGGGGGACAGGCAGATGAACACTGAAGCTTTCTTT
TRBV19	.	TRBJ1-1	.	CASSIAQMSTEAFF	TGTGCCAGTAGTATCGCGCAGATGAGCACTGAAGCTTTCTTT
TRBV19	.	TRBJ1-2	.	CASTRSGQVGGYTF	TGTGCCAGTACCCGAAGCGGGCAGGTCGGTGGCTACACCTTC
TRBV4-2	few	TRBJ2-1	TRBD1	CASSSDDRDYNEQFF	TGTGCCAGCAGCTCTGACGACAGGGACTACAATGAGCAGTTCTTC
TRBV7-9	.	TRBJ1-2	.	CASSLTREALYGYTF	TGTGCCAGCAGCTTGACCAGGGAGGCCTTATATGGCTACACCTTC
TRBV3-1	.	TRBJ2-3	.	CASSQAGPLADTQYF	TGTGCCAGCAGCCAAGCGGGACCCCTAGCAGATACGCAGTATTTT
TRBV20-1	.	TRBJ1-5	.	CSAGGRAINQPQHF	TGCAGTGCTGGAGGACGGGCCATCAATCAGCCCCAGCATTTT
TRBV5-1	.	TRBJ1-1	TRBD1	CASSLVAGGYGTEAFF	TGCGCCAGCAGCTTGGTAGCAGGGGGCTATGGCACTGAAGCTTTCTTT
TRBV5-1	.	TRBJ2-7	.	CASSLALFRGTYEQYF	TGCGCCAGCAGCTTGGCCCTTTTCAGAGGGACCTACGAGCAGTACTTC
TRBV11-3	.	TRBJ2-1	.	CASSFGAARYNEQFF	TGTGCCAGCAGCTTCGGGGCAGCGAGGTACAATGAGCAGTTCTTC
TRBV11-1	.	TRBJ2-2	TRBD2	CASSYRLAGETGELFF	TGTGCCAGCAGCTATAGACTAGCGGGGGAGACCGGGGAGCTGTTTTTT
TRBV20-1	.	TRBJ2-3	TRBD1	CSAGTGGSTDTQYF	TGCAGTGCGGGGACAGGGGGAAGCACAGATACGCAGTATTTT
TRBV20-1	.	TRBJ1-1	TRBD1	CSASGTGGMNTEAFF	TGCAGTGCTAGTGGGACAGGGGGCATGAACACTGAAGCTTTCTTT
TRBV3-1	.	TRBJ2-3	.	CASRDQGDRDTQYF	TGTGCCAGCAGGGACCAGGGAGACCGAGATACGCAGTATTTT
TRBV20-1	.	TRBJ1-1	.	CSAYTSGTEAFF	TGCAGTGCTTATACTTCGGGCACTGAAGCTTTCTTT
TRBV20-1	.	TRBJ2-7	.	CSASPRPSYEQYF	TGCAGTGCTAGCCCCAGGCCCTCCTACGAGCAGTACTTC
TRBV7-8	.	TRBJ2-7	.	CASSLWSLLGEQYF	TGTGCCAGCAGCTTGTGGAGTCTACTCGGCGAGCAGTACTTC
TRBV6-4	.	TRBJ1-2	TRBD1	CASRPGQAPYGYTF	TGTGCCAGCAGGCCTGGACAGGCCCCCTATGGCTACACCTTC
TRBV6-6	.	TRBJ1-1	.	CASSYLTGNTEAFF	TGTGCCAGCAGTTACTTGACAGGGAACACTGAAGCTTTCTTT
TRBV27	.	TRBJ1-4	.	CASSFGRNEKLFF	TGTGCCAGCAGTTTTGGAAGGAATGAAAAACTGTTTTTT
TRBV28	.	TRBJ1-5	.	CASSRPGPPARPQHF	TGTGCCAGCAGTCGCCCGGGACCCCCCGCTAGGCCCCAGCATTTT
TRBV9	.	TRBJ2-3	.	CASSVGGVDTDTQYF	TGTGCCAGCAGCGTAGGGGGGGTTGATACAGATACGCAGTATTTT
TRBV20-1	once	TRBJ2-6	TRBD2	CSAPSGGSPSGANVLTF	TGCAGTGCTCCTTCGGGGGGAAGCCCCTCTGGGGCCAACGTCCTGACTTTC
TRBV24-1	.	TRBJ2-7	TRBD1	CATSLEDRGTYEQYF	TGTGCCACCAGTTTGGAGGACAGGGGGACCTACGAGCAGTACTTC
TRBV7-2	once	TRBJ1-4	TRBD1	CASSFDPGQGGEKLFF	TGTGCCAGCAGCTTCGATCCGGGACAGGGAGGGGAAAAACTGTTTTTT
TRBV30	.	TRBJ1-6	.	CAWSVRSGGDSPLHF	TGTGCCTGGAGTGTACGTTCGGGAGGGGATTCACCCCTCCACTTT
TRBV5-1	.	TRBJ1-2	.	CASSLATGREGYTF	TGCGCCAGCAGCTTGGCCACCGGCCGGGAAGGCTACACCTTC
TRBV19	.	TRBJ2-7	TRBD1	CASSPGQTNYEQYF	TGTGCCAGTAGTCCGGGACAGACAAACTACGAGCAGTACTTC
TRBV19	few	TRBJ1-5	.	CASGGNQPQHF	TGTGCCAGTGGGGGAAATCAGCCCCAGCATTTT
TRBV18	.	TRBJ2-2	.	CASSQSATNTGELFF	TGTGCCAGCTCGCAGTCGGCAACGAACACCGGGGAGCTGTTTTTT
TRBV12-3/TRBV12-4	.	TRBJ2-6	.	CASCRDGANVLTF	TGTGCCAGCTGTAGGGACGGGGCCAACGTCCTGACTTTC
TRBV3-1	.	TRBJ2-7	TRBD2	CASSQDGGGTPYEQYF	TGTGCCAGCAGCCAAGATGGGGGGGGGACTCCCTACGAGCAGTACTTC
TRBV2	.	TRBJ1-5	TRBD1	CASRGQANQPQHF	TGTGCCAGCAGGGGACAGGCGAATCAGCCCCAGCATTTT
TRBV5-1	.	TRBJ2-5	TRBD2	CASGTSGQETQYF	TGCGCCAGCGGGACTAGCGGACAAGAGACCCAGTACTTC
TRBV30	.	TRBJ1-2	.	CAWSGSGGDGYTF	TGTGCCTGGAGTGGAAGTGGCGGCGATGGCTACACCTTC
TRBV3-1	.	TRBJ2-5	.	CASSYGLEGETQYF	TGTGCCAGCAGCTATGGACTGGAGGGAGAGACCCAGTACTTC
TRBV5-1	.	TRBJ2-5	TRBD1	CASSLAGQGLGETQYF	TGCGCCAGCAGCTTGGCGGGACAGGGTTTGGGTGAGACCCAGTACTTC